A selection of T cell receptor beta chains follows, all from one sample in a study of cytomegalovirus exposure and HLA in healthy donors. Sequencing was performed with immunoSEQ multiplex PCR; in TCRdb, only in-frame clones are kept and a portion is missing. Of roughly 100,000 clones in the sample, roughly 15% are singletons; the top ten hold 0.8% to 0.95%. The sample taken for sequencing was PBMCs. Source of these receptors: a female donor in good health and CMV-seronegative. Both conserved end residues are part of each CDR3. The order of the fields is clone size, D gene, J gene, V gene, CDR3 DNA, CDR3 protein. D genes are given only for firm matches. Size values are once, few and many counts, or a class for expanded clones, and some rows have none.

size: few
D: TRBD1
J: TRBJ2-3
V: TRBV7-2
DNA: TGTGCCAGCAGCTTAGCCAGGGACAGGGCCACAGATACGCAGTATTTT
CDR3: CASSLARDRATDTQYF

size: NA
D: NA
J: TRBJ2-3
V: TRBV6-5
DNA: TGTGCCAGCAGGGTGCGGGGTACACCATTGCAGTATTTT
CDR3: CASRVRGTPLQYF

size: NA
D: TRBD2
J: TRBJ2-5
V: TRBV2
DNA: TGTGCCAGCACTCCCACCGGGACTAGCGGGAGGGCCGAGGAGACCCAGTACTTC
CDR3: CASTPTGTSGRAEETQYF

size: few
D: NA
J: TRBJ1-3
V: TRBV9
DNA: TGTGCCAGCAGCGCCGACCTTCCAGGGACTGCTGGAAACACCATATATTTT
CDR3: CASSADLPGTAGNTIYF

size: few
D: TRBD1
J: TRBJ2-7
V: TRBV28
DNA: TGTGCCAGCACCTGGGGACAGAACTACGAGCAGTACTTC
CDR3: CASTWGQNYEQYF

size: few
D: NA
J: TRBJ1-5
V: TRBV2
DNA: TGTGCCAGCAGTGACCCGTCGTTTAGGGCCACTAGCGATCAGCCCCAGCATTTT
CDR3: CASSDPSFRATSDQPQHF

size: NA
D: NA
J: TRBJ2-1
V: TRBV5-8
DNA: TGTGCCAGCACCAAGCGGAGACCCACGTCCCATGAGCAGTTCTTC
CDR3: CASTKRRPTSHEQFF

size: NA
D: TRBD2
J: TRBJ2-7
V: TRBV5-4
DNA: TGTGCCAGCAGCTTGGAGGGGCGGGGGGCCTACTACGAGCAGTACTTC
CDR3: CASSLEGRGAYYEQYF

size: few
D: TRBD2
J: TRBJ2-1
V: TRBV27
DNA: TGTGCCAGCAGTTCCGAATTGGGACTAGCTATCTCTTGGTTCTTC
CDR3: CASSSELGLAISWFF

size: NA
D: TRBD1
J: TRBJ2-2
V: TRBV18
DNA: TGTGCCAGCTCAGCGTCGACAGGGGGGATCAACACCGGGGAGCTGTTTTTT
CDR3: CASSASTGGINTGELFF

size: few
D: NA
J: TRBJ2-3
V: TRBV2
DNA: TGTGCCAGCACCCATTTCACAGATACGCAGTATTTT
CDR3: CASTHFTDTQYF

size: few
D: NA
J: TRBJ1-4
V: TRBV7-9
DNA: TGTGCCAGCAGCTCGTCTTGGGACTACGCTAATGAAAAACTGTTTTTT
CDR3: CASSSSWDYANEKLFF

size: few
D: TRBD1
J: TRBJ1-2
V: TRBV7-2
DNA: TGTGCCAGCAGCTTAGAGGGGACAGGGGGTAATGGCTACACCTTC
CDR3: CASSLEGTGGNGYTF

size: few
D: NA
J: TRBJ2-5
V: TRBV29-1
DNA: TGCAGCGTGACCAGCCTCGGGGCCCAGTACTTC
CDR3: CSVTSLGAQYF

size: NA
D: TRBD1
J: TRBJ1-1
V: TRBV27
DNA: TGTGCCAGCAGTTTCGGGACAGGGGGCAACACTGAAGCTTTCTTT
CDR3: CASSFGTGGNTEAFF

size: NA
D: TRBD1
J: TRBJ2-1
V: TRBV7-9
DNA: TGTGCCAGCAGCCTCGGGACAGTTTCCGAGCAGTTCTTC
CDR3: CASSLGTVSEQFF

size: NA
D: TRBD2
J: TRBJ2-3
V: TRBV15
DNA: TGTGCCACCAGCGGGACTAGCGGGGGCCTCACAGATACGCAGTATTTT
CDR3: CATSGTSGGLTDTQYF

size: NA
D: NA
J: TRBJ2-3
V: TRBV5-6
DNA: TGTGCCAGCAGCTTGGAGATCGGGGGAAAGGGCACAGATACGCAGTATTTT
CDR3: CASSLEIGGKGTDTQYF